These 20 T cell receptor beta chains were all obtained from the same sample, sequenced in a study of cytomegalovirus exposure and HLA in healthy donors. PCR involved 60 Vbeta and 13 Jbeta primers. The method was immunoSEQ multiplex PCR; TCRdb's version includes in-frame clones alone and lacks a portion of them. The table shows approximately 120,000 clones, with more than 75% occurring only once. The sequenced sample consisted of PBMCs. The receptors shown here come from a woman aged 60 to 75 in good health and CMV-seropositive.

CDR3 coding DNA: TGTGCCAGCAGCTTGACTAGCGGGTACACCGGGGAGCTGTTTTTT. It encodes CASSLTSGYTGELFF. The rearrangement links TRBV6-5 to TRBJ2-2; 10 bases align to TRBD2. This CDR3 contains 15 residues. The trim removed 6 bases at V and 3 bases at J, leaving 4 bases unmatched. Looked up from germline, CDR1 is MNHEY and CDR2 is SVGAGI.

The chain joins TRBV19 to TRBJ2-5; a possible D gene is TRBD1 (6 bases). The CDR3 has 16 residues. Deletions cut 5 bases from V and 2 bases from J, with 18 bases between. Looked up from germline, CDR1 is LNHDA and CDR2 is SQIVND (reference sequence). The CDR3 DNA sequence: TGTGCCAGTAGTTCATACCTTCAGGGGAATCAAGAGACCCAGTACTTC. This codes for CASSSYLQGNQETQYF.

The chain is built from TRBV6-5 and TRBJ1-2, with 7 bases identical to TRBD1. CDR3 size: 14 residues. J lost 5 bases, V lost 5 bases, and 8 bases had no gene match. CDR1 and CDR2 (germline): MNHEY, SVGAGI. CDR3 protein: CASSQDRRRYGYTF. The CDR3 bases are TGTGCCAGCAGTCAGGACAGGAGGCGGTATGGCTACACCTTC.

The rearrangement links TRBV6-5 to TRBJ2-7, with D possibly being TRBD1 (5 bases). Looked up from germline, CDR1 is MNHEY and CDR2 is SVGAGI. The CDR3 sequence is 15 residues long. The V end was cut by 3 bases, the J end by 4 bases, with 16 bases between. The CDR3 here is CASSYSSGKGYEQYF. CDR3 sequence (DNA): TGTGCCAGCAGTTATTCGTCAGGGAAGGGATACGAGCAGTACTTC.

This sequence joins TRBV7-2 and TRBJ1-4; D not certain. The germline V gene encodes CDR1 SGHTA and CDR2 FQGNSA. The CDR3 is made up of 12 amino acids. V was trimmed by 5 bases and J by 6 bases, leaving 7 bases between them. The CDR3 spells CASSGADEKLFF. DNA of the CDR3: TGTGCCAGCAGCGGCGCGGATGAAAAACTGTTTTTT. Full variable domain (rest looked up from reference TRBV7-2 and TRBJ1-4): GAGVSQSPSNKVTEKGKDVELRCDPISGHTALYWYRQSLGQGLEFLIYFQGNSAPDKSGLPSDRFSAERTGGSVSTLTIQRTQQEDSAVYLCASSGADEKLFFGSGTQLSVL.

This chain joins TRBV5-1 and TRBJ2-7; 9 positions agree with TRBD2. This CDR3 contains 15 residues. J lost 7 bases, V lost 0 bases, and 8 bases had no gene match. Per the germline V gene, CDR1 is SGHRS and CDR2 is YFSETQ. Here the CDR3 reads CASSLAASGMGEQYF. The CDR3 DNA follows: TGCGCCAGCAGCTTGGCGGCTAGCGGGATGGGGGAGCAGTACTTC.

This clone was detected only a few times. J is TRBJ1-2 and V is TRBV30, with D perhaps TRBD1 (5 bases). The V end was cut by 4 bases, the J end by 4 bases, with 19 bases between. Germline CDR1 GTSNPN, CDR2 SVGIG (reference sequence). This CDR3 is built from 15 residues. CDR3 amino acids: CAWMKSKTALYGYTF. The CDR3 coding sequence is TGTGCCTGGATGAAATCAAAGACAGCCCTCTATGGCTACACCTTC.

J is TRBJ2-2 and V is TRBV5-5; 9 nucleotides line up with TRBD1. Per germline, CDR1 SGHKS and CDR2 YYEKEE (reference sequence). V shed 6 bases, J shed 1 base, and the junction held 7 bases outside the gene matches. CDR3 length: 16 residues. The CDR3 DNA is TGTGCCAGCAACCCCACGACAGGGGGGAACACCGGGGAGCTGTTTTTT. It encodes CASNPTTGGNTGELFF.

This chain connects TRBV5-1 to TRBJ2-3; D remains unclear. Per germline, CDR1 SGHRS and CDR2 YFSETQ. The CDR3 spans 16 residues. V was clipped by 4 bases and J by 4 bases, with 19 bases between them. CDR3 DNA: TGCGCCAGCAGCCCTACCCCGACAACCAGTGCAGATACGCAGTATTTT. Encoded protein: CASSPTPTTSADTQYF.

This clone was found a few times. J is TRBJ2-1 and V is TRBV29-1; 12 nucleotides align to TRBD2. Losses at the gene ends were 4 bases for V and 0 bases for J; bases not matched to a gene: 4. Germline CDR1 SQVTM, CDR2 ANQGSEA. CDR3 length: 16 amino acids. CDR3: CSVVLAGGSSYNEQFF. CDR3 DNA sequence: TGCAGCGTTGTTCTAGCGGGGGGGAGCTCCTACAATGAGCAGTTCTTC.

The chain employs TRBV15 and TRBJ1-2; D possibly corresponds to TRBD1 (5 bases). V gave up 0 bases and J gave up 10 bases, with 18 bases separating them. This CDR3 spans 15 amino acids. CDR1 and CDR2 (germline): LNHNV, YYDKDF (reference sequence). The CDR3 region has the DNA TGTGCCACCAGCAGAGATCCACTAGGGACTTACGTCTACACCTTC. It translates to CATSRDPLGTYVYTF.

The chain links TRBV5-1 to TRBJ2-1; 12 nucleotides match TRBD2. The junction had 6 bases not matched to a gene; V was cut back by 0 bases and J by 2 bases. This CDR3 comprises 18 residues. Germline CDR1 SGHRS, CDR2 YFSETQ. CDR3 region: CASSLERLAGVTYNEQFF. As DNA, the CDR3 is TGCGCCAGCAGCTTGGAAAGACTAGCGGGAGTTACCTACAATGAGCAGTTCTTC. The whole variable domain, remainder taken from reference TRBV5-1 and TRBJ2-1, is KAGVTQTPRYLIKTRGQQVTLSCSPISGHRSVSWYQQTPGQGLQFLFEYFSETQRNKGNFPGRFSGRQFSNSRSEMNVSTLELGDSALYLCASSLERLAGVTYNEQFFGPGTRLTVL.

V and J are TRBV7-2 and TRBJ2-3; 10 bases are shared with TRBD2. Trimming took 5 bases from V and 1 from J; bases not matched to a gene: 6. There are 16 residues in the CDR3. CDR1 and CDR2 (germline): SGHTA, FQGNSA. The chain's CDR3 is CASSPLAGVGTDTQYF. In DNA form, the CDR3 reads TGTGCCAGCAGCCCTCTAGCGGGAGTAGGCACAGATACGCAGTATTTT. Drawing the rest from reference TRBV7-2 and TRBJ2-3, the complete variable domain is GAGVSQSPSNKVTEKGKDVELRCDPISGHTALYWYRQSLGQGLEFLIYFQGNSAPDKSGLPSDRFSAERTGGSVSTLTIQRTQQEDSAVYLCASSPLAGVGTDTQYFGPGTRLTVL.

The V call is TRBV19, the J call TRBJ1-5, with 8 bases that match TRBD1. Trimming cost V 7 bases and J 7 bases; bases outside gene matches: 9. The CDR3 is 14 residues long. Germline lookup yields CDR1 LNHDA and CDR2 SQIVND (reference sequence). The CDR3 DNA sequence: TGTGCCAGTACCGCGGACAGGGCCGGGCAGCCCCAGCATTTT. This sequence encodes CASTADRAGQPQHF.

The chain recombines TRBV5-6 with TRBJ2-5, with D maybe TRBD1 (5 bases). The J call may be mistaken, given a closer DNA end match to TRBJ2-7. Looked up from germline, CDR1 is SGHDT and CDR2 is YYEEEE. The CDR3 sequence is 14 residues long. CDR3 sequence (DNA): TGTGCCAGCAGCTGGGGCAGGGTGGCCTACGAGCAGTACTTC. This encodes CASSWGRVAYEQYF.

This rearrangement joins TRBV14 to TRBJ2-1, with TRBD2 matching over 9 bases. Germline lookup yields CDR1 SGHDN and CDR2 FVKESK. The CDR3 extends over 13 amino acids. The V and J ends lost 8 bases and 12 bases, in that order; junction bases with no gene match: 11. The CDR3 sequence: CASSIKTTSGQFF. CDR3 DNA sequence: TGTGCCAGCTCGATAAAAACGACTAGCGGGCAGTTCTTC.

This clone was found once. One junction end disagrees with the germline gene, perhaps due to a read error. The genes are TRBV7-7 and TRBJ2-1, with 13 bases that match TRBD2. The germline V gene has CDR1 SSHAT and CDR2 FNYEAQ (reference sequence). This CDR3 is built from 15 residues. This CDR3 reads CASSPGTSGVDEQFF. The CDR3 nucleotides read TGTGCTAGCAGCCCAGGGACTAGCGGGGTCGATGAGCAGTTCTTC.

This clone has more than one count but fewer than ten. The gene calls are TRBV6-1 and TRBJ1-5; 8 bases line up with TRBD1. Germline trimming cut 4 bases from V and 3 bases from J; bases unmatched to any gene: 8. This CDR3 region has 16 residues. Germline CDR1 MNHNS, CDR2 SASEGT. In nucleotides, the CDR3 is TGTGCCAGCAGTGTCACAGGGGGGCCTTTCAATCAGCCCCAGCATTTT. Protein product: CASSVTGGPFNQPQHF.

The CDR3 sequence is CASSAGTGLGYTF. DNA of the CDR3: TGTGCCAGCAGCGCGGGGACAGGGCTTGGCTACACCTTC. The chain recombines TRBV7-9 with TRBJ1-2, with TRBD1 matching 9 bases. The CDR3 totals 13 residues. From germline, CDR1 is SEHNR and CDR2 FQNEAQ (reference sequence). Trimming cost V 5 bases and J 7 bases; bases outside gene matches: 5.

There are a few counts of this clone. The chain is built from TRBV2 and TRBJ2-7, with TRBD1 identical over 9 bases. The CDR3 contains 14 residues. V shed 6 bases and J 5 bases; nucleotides not matched to a gene: 8. Germline V gene sequence: CDR1 SNHLY, CDR2 FYNNEI. CDR3 DNA sequence: TGTGCCAGCAGCTGGGGACAGGGAGTGAACGAGCAGTACTTC. This gives the protein CASSWGQGVNEQYF.